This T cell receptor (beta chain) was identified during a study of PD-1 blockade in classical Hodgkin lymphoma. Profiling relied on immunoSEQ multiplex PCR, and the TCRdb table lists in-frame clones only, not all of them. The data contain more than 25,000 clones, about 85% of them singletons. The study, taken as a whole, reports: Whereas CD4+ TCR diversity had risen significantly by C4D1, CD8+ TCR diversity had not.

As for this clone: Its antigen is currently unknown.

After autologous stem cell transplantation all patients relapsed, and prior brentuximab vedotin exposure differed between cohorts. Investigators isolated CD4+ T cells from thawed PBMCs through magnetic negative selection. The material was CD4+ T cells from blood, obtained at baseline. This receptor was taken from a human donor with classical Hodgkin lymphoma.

For the CDR3, the DNA is TGTGCCAGCAGTGACCTCAGAGTTGGCTACACCTTC. This encodes CASSDLRVGYTF. This chain joins TRBV28 and TRBJ1-2; D is unresolved. In germline, CDR1 is MDHEN, CDR2 SYDVKM. The CDR3 is made up of 12 amino acids. V lost 5 bases, J lost 7 bases, and 11 bases lay in between.